Listed here are 29 T cell receptor beta chains from one sample, sequenced in a study of cytomegalovirus exposure and HLA in healthy donors. Data came from immunoSEQ multiplex PCR; TCRdb stores just in-frame clones and leaves some out. The data hold about 240,000 clones, with about 86% observed a single time. The specimen was PBMCs. All receptors come from a man between 18 and 35 years old in good health and CMV-seronegative.

This clone came up a few times. The V and J genes are TRBV28 and TRBJ1-2, with no clear D. Germline CDR1 and CDR2: MDHEN and SYDVKM. V was shortened by 6 bases and J by 4 bases, with 21 bases between the two germline ends. The CDR3 spans 16 residues. The CDR3 protein is CASRPTGSRPLYGYTF. In DNA form, the CDR3 reads TGTGCCAGCAGACCTACGGGGTCCCGCCCGCTCTATGGCTACACCTTC.

The chain links TRBV7-9 to TRBJ1-2; 8 bases agree with TRBD1. Trimming at V came to 5 bases and at J to 3 bases, leaving 5 bases not matched to a gene. CDR3 length: 14 residues. Germline values: CDR1 SEHNR, CDR2 FQNEAQ (reference sequence). CDR3 amino acids: CASSRQGYDYGYTF. In DNA, the CDR3 is TGTGCCAGCAGCCGACAGGGGTATGACTATGGCTACACCTTC.

The chain is built from TRBV15 and TRBJ1-4; TRBD1 might be the D (6 bases). Trimming removed 1 base from V and 6 bases from J, with 9 bases in between. CDR3 size: 14 residues. Germline V gene sequence: CDR1 LNHNV, CDR2 YYDKDF (reference sequence). This CDR3 reads CATSRGGGHEKLFF. DNA of the CDR3: TGTGCCACCAGCAGAGGTGGGGGCCATGAAAAACTGTTTTTT.

The genes are TRBV6-1 and TRBJ2-7, with TRBD1 identical over 9 bases. The junction had 5 bases not matched to a gene; V was cut back by 1 base and J by 4 bases. CDR3 length equals 15 residues. Germline V gene sequence: CDR1 MNHNS, CDR2 SASEGT. CDR3 sequence (DNA): TGTGCCAGCAGTGAAGTAGGACAGGGGTTATACGAGCAGTACTTC. Residues: CASSEVGQGLYEQYF.

The count of this clone is one. The CDR3 reads CASSLYGTGEKYGYTF. Here the CDR3 DNA reads TGTGCCAGCAGCTTATATGGGACAGGGGAAAAATATGGCTACACCTTC. J is TRBJ1-2 and V is TRBV7-9, with 10 bases that match TRBD1. The ends lost 2 bases at V and 5 bases at J; junction bases unmatched: 8. The CDR3 runs to 16 residues. Germline values: CDR1 SEHNR, CDR2 FQNEAQ (reference sequence).

V gene TRBV6-1 combines with J gene TRBJ1-5; 7 bases are shared with TRBD1. In germline, CDR1 is MNHNS, CDR2 SASEGT. V was clipped by 0 bases and J by 4 bases; unmatched bases: 3. This CDR3 contains 15 residues. In nucleotides, the CDR3 is TGTGCCAGCAGTGAAGCCGGGACAGCGAATCAGCCCCAGCATTTT. This encodes CASSEAGTANQPQHF.

The chain employs TRBV10-1 and TRBJ2-7; 12 positions agree with TRBD2. CDR1 is WNHNN, CDR2 SYGVQD, per germline (reference sequence). The V and J ends lost 6 bases and 3 bases, in that order; junction bases with no gene match: 9. The CDR3 runs 16 residues. The CDR3 is CASSELRTSGVYEQYF. CDR3 coding DNA: TGCGCCAGCAGCGAACTTCGGACTAGCGGGGTCTACGAGCAGTACTTC.

The gene calls are TRBV21-1 and TRBJ1-6; no check of the table's D call, TRBD1, against the DNA was made. TRBV21-1 is a pseudogene. The length of the CDR3 is 13 residues. The CDR3 nucleotides are TGTGCCCATTGGGACAGGAACAATTCACCCCTCCACTTT. Encoded protein: CAHWDRNNSPLHF.

The chain carries TRBV5-1 and TRBJ2-1; 8 bases agree with TRBD2. V lost 2 bases, J lost 1 base, and 5 bases stayed unmatched. This CDR3 region has 16 residues. The germline CDR1 and CDR2 sequences are SGHRS and YFSETQ. In DNA form, the CDR3 reads TGCGCCAGCAGCTTAACCACTAGCGGATCCTACAATGAGCAGTTCTTC. It specifies CASSLTTSGSYNEQFF.

The genes are TRBV27 and TRBJ1-4; a weak D match, TRBD1 (6 bases). V lost 5 bases and J 4 bases, leaving 14 bases between the germline ends. This CDR3 comprises 15 residues. Per germline, CDR1 MNHEY and CDR2 SMNVEV (reference sequence). The CDR3 region is CASSLFSGVNEKLFF. For the CDR3, the DNA is TGTGCCAGCAGTCTCTTCTCAGGGGTTAATGAAAAACTGTTTTTT.

The rearrangement joins TRBV27 to TRBJ2-1; tentatively, D is TRBD2 (5 bases). V lost 11 bases, J lost 0 bases, and 26 bases lay in between. From germline, CDR1 is MNHEY and CDR2 SMNVEV (reference sequence). The CDR3 has 18 amino acids. DNA for the CDR3: TGTGCCTCCCAAACGCTCGGACTCCCTATTAGCTCCTACAATGAGCAGTTCTTC. Translation gives CASQTLGLPISSYNEQFF.

This rearrangement joins TRBV4-1 to TRBJ1-6, with 8 bases identical to TRBD1. CDR1 and CDR2 (germline): MGHRA, YSYEKL. The CDR3 is 15 amino acids. J lost 8 bases, V lost 4 bases, and 7 bases had no gene match. The CDR3 nucleotides are TGCGCCAGCAGCCCCTGGACAGGGCGAGATTCACCCCTCCACTTT. Its translation: CASSPWTGRDSPLHF.

The genes are TRBV10-3 and TRBJ1-1, with 8 bases lining up with TRBD1. The CDR3 extends over 15 amino acids. Germline trimming cut 10 bases from V and 0 bases from J; bases unmatched to any gene: 10. Germline-derived CDR1 and CDR2 are ENHRY and SYGVKD. The CDR3 DNA reads TGTGCCACCAGAACAGGGGGAAGCTTGAACACTGAAGCTTTCTTT. It is translated as CATRTGGSLNTEAFF.

V usage is TRBV7-9 and J usage is TRBJ2-7, with TRBD2 as a possible D gene (6 bases). The V and J ends lost 5 bases and 6 bases respectively, with 17 bases between them. The CDR3 length is 14 residues. Germline lookup yields CDR1 SEHNR and CDR2 FQNEAQ (reference sequence). The CDR3 nucleotides read TGTGCCAGCAGCGCGACGGGCCCCGGGGGCGAGCAGTACTTC. Translated, it gives CASSATGPGGEQYF.

The count of this clone is one. The rearrangement joins TRBV11-2 to TRBJ2-2, with a tentative D call TRBD1 (5 bases). CDR3 length: 13 amino acids. Germline-derived CDR1 and CDR2 are SGHAT and FQNNGV. Deletions cut 4 bases from V and 7 bases from J, with 10 bases between. As DNA, the CDR3 is TGTGCCAGCAGCTATGGGGCCCTCGGGGAGCTGTTTTTT. This sequence encodes CASSYGALGELFF.

A single count supports this clone. The chain carries TRBV7-8 and TRBJ2-7, with a weak D call TRBD1 (5 bases). Germline CDR1 and CDR2: SGHVS and FQNEAQ. Trimming took off 5 bases at V and 4 bases at J, with 21 bases between the two ends. This CDR3 has 16 amino acids. CDR3 region: CASSQRQIIPQYEQYF. The CDR3 coding sequence is TGTGCCAGCAGCCAGCGACAGATCATCCCGCAATACGAGCAGTACTTC.

The chain combines TRBV5-1 with TRBJ1-1; possibly TRBD1 for D (6 bases). Trimming cost V 0 bases and J 0 bases, with 12 bases left between them. Germline CDR1 SGHRS, CDR2 YFSETQ. The CDR3 consists of 16 residues. CDR3 nucleotide sequence: TGCGCCAGCAGCTTGGCCGTGGGGGCGATGAACACTGAAGCTTTCTTT. Amino acid sequence: CASSLAVGAMNTEAFF.

This clone has a single count. V is TRBV7-8 and J is TRBJ1-4; no reliable D call. The ends were cut back, 1 base at V and 0 bases at J, with 9 bases in the middle. CDR1 is SGHVS and CDR2 is FQNEAQ in the germline V gene. This CDR3 has 16 residues. CDR3: CASSLGTFATNEKLFF. In DNA, the CDR3 is TGTGCCAGCAGCTTAGGTACATTCGCAACTAATGAAAAACTGTTTTTT.

V and J are TRBV4-1 and TRBJ2-2; TRBD2 might be the D (6 bases). Germline V gives CDR1 MGHRA, CDR2 YSYEKL. V was cut by 1 base and J by 1 base, with 7 bases left in between. This CDR3 comprises 15 residues. The CDR3 protein is CASSQGGLNTGELFF. CDR3 in DNA: TGCGCCAGCAGCCAAGGGGGACTGAACACCGGGGAGCTGTTTTTT.

Notes on this clone: At the DNA level, this CDR3 is encoded by other sequences in the same sample as well. The chain joins TRBV9 to TRBJ2-1; possible D gene TRBD2, 5 bases. The CDR3 length is 13 residues. From germline, CDR1 is SGDLS and CDR2 YYNGEE. V gave up 3 bases and J gave up 6 bases, with 10 bases separating them. The CDR3 DNA follows: TGTGCCAGCAGCGCCGGAGGAGGCAATGAGCAGTTCTTC. This encodes CASSAGGGNEQFF.

This clone was picked up a small number of times. The chain uses TRBV28 and TRBJ1-2; D is uncertain. Germline assignment: CDR1 MDHEN and CDR2 SYDVKM. Trimming took off 6 bases at V and 4 bases at J, with 9 bases between the two ends. The CDR3 runs 12 residues. For the CDR3, the DNA is TGTGCCAGCAGCCCGGGGAGCTATGGCTACACCTTC. Its protein product is CASSPGSYGYTF.

This rearrangement joins TRBV27 to TRBJ2-7, with 14 bases identical to TRBD2. This CDR3 has 13 residues. Germline V CDR1 and CDR2: MNHEY, SMNVEV (reference sequence). The V and J ends lost 10 bases and 7 bases, in that order; junction bases with no gene match: 6. CDR3 amino acids: CATGLAGAREQYF. CDR3 in DNA: TGTGCCACGGGACTAGCGGGGGCCAGGGAGCAGTACTTC.

The chain employs TRBV15 and TRBJ2-5; TRBD2 might be the D (6 bases). CDR3 size: 17 residues. V dropped 5 bases and J dropped 1 base, with 20 bases sitting between them. The V gene's germline CDR1 is LNHNV and CDR2 YYDKDF (reference sequence). CDR3 DNA: TGTGCCACCAGCTTATGGAGGGGAGCGGTTACCCAAGAGACCCAGTACTTC. Translation gives CATSLWRGAVTQETQYF.

The CDR3 DNA sequence: TGTGCCAGCAGCGTAGATGGAGGAAGGCTATCACCCCTCCACTTT. Translation: CASSVDGGRLSPLHF. The chain uses TRBV9 and TRBJ1-6; D call uncertain. Germline-derived CDR1 and CDR2 are SGDLS and YYNGEE. The length of the CDR3 is 15 residues. Trimming left V 0 bases short and J 10 bases short, with 14 bases between.

This clone has just a few counts. The chain recombines TRBV5-1 with TRBJ2-3; D is perhaps TRBD1 (6 bases). V was pared by 3 bases and J by 2 bases, with 19 bases between. The germline V gene encodes CDR1 SGHRS and CDR2 YFSETQ. CDR3 length: 17 amino acids. The CDR3 protein is CASSSSGQSRLTDTQYF. The CDR3 DNA reads TGCGCCAGCAGCTCTTCAGGACAGAGCAGACTCACAGATACGCAGTATTTT.

This clone turned up a few times. The chain is built from TRBV7-2 and TRBJ1-4; 9 bases are shared with TRBD1. V trimming: 6 bases; J trimming: 9 bases; junction bases outside the gene matches: 8. Germline values: CDR1 SGHTA, CDR2 FQGNSA. The CDR3 has 14 amino acids. The CDR3 nucleotides read TGTGCCAGCAGGGATAACGGACAGGGGAAAAAACTGTTTTTT. It is translated as CASRDNGQGKKLFF.

The chain employs TRBV29-1 and TRBJ2-3; D remains unclear. V was shortened by 4 bases and J by 3 bases, with 11 bases between the two germline ends. CDR3 length equals 13 residues. Germline CDR1 reads SQVTM; CDR2 reads ANQGSEA. In DNA form, the CDR3 reads TGCAGCGTTGGTCCCAGGTTTACAGATACGCAGTATTTT. This codes for CSVGPRFTDTQYF.

The CDR3 DNA reads TGTGCCTGGAGTGTTCAGGGGGCGTCCGAGCAGTACTTC. Translating it yields CAWSVQGASEQYF. The gene calls are TRBV30 and TRBJ2-7; 8 bases line up with TRBD1. V shed 0 bases and J 6 bases; nucleotides not matched to a gene: 4. In germline, CDR1 is GTSNPN, CDR2 SVGIG (reference sequence). The CDR3 sequence is 13 residues long.

As for this clone: Other DNA sequences in this specimen translate into the identical CDR3. The CDR3 spells CASSLSDRSYEQYF. DNA for the CDR3: TGTGCCAGCAGCTTAAGTGACAGGTCCTACGAGCAGTACTTC. The gene calls are TRBV7-9 and TRBJ2-7; D is possibly TRBD1 (6 bases). Germline assignment: CDR1 SEHNR and CDR2 FQNEAQ (reference sequence). The CDR3 loop spans 14 amino acids. The V gene lost 2 bases and the J gene lost 1 base, with 9 bases spanning the gap.